The 25 T cell receptor beta chains below all came from one sample that was sequenced in a study of cytomegalovirus exposure and HLA in healthy donors. A multiplex PCR was run with 60 Vbeta primers and 13 Jbeta primers. The assay was immunoSEQ multiplex PCR, and TCRdb's table has in-frame clones only and misses some. The sample has about 160,000 clones, around nine tenths seen once. The material sequenced was PBMCs. The receptors were sampled from a woman aged 25 to 39 in good health and CMV-seronegative.

This clone came up once. The chain recombines TRBV18 with TRBJ1-5; 8 bases are a match to TRBD1. Trimming at V came to 3 bases and at J to 7 bases, leaving 5 bases not matched to a gene. This CDR3 has 14 amino acids. CDR1 KGHSH and CDR2 LQKENI come from the germline V gene. The CDR3 here is CASSPGQGIQPQHF. The DNA for the CDR3 is TGTGCCAGCTCACCCGGACAGGGCATCCAGCCCCAGCATTTT.

The V call is TRBV7-9, the J call TRBJ1-1, with D tentatively TRBD1 (5 bases). The CDR3 is 15 amino acids. With 1 base removed from V and 0 bases from J, the gap between germline ends came to 9 bases. Germline V CDR1 and CDR2: SEHNR, FQNEAQ (reference sequence). DNA for the CDR3: TGTGCCAGCAGCTTAGGTGGGGCAATGAACACTGAAGCTTTCTTT. It is translated as CASSLGGAMNTEAFF.

The V call is TRBV7-9, the J call TRBJ1-5, with a tentative D call TRBD1 (5 bases). Germline assignment: CDR1 SEHNR and CDR2 FQNEAQ (reference sequence). The CDR3 loop spans 14 amino acids. Trimming removed 6 bases from V and 1 base from J, with 10 bases in between. The CDR3 reads CASSQGGSNQPQHF. CDR3 bases: TGTGCCAGCAGTCAGGGTGGGAGCAATCAGCCCCAGCATTTT. The whole variable domain, filled in from reference TRBV7-9 and TRBJ1-5, reads DTGVSQNPRHKITKRGQNVTFRCDPISEHNRLYWYRQTLGQGPEFLTYFQNEAQLEKSRLLSDRFSAERPKGSFSTLEIQRTEQGDSAMYLCASSQGGSNQPQHFGDGTRLSIL.

The chain has TRBV6-1 and TRBJ2-5, with TRBD1 matching 7 bases. The CDR3 consists of 14 residues. The germline CDR1 and CDR2 sequences are MNHNS and SASEGT. V lost 5 bases and J lost 3; bases outside the gene matches: 6. CDR3 sequence: CASSKTGTEETQYF. For the CDR3, the DNA is TGTGCCAGCAGTAAGACCGGGACAGAAGAGACCCAGTACTTC.

The chain combines TRBV28 with TRBJ2-7; TRBD2 aligns across 7 bases. V lost 3 bases, J lost 1 base, and 12 bases stayed unmatched. Looked up from germline, CDR1 is MDHEN and CDR2 is SYDVKM. The CDR3 contains 17 residues. The CDR3 DNA reads TGTGCCAGCAGTTTTGGTAGCGGGTCTCATACTTCCTACGAGCAGTACTTC. It yields the protein CASSFGSGSHTSYEQYF.

This chain connects TRBV19 to TRBJ1-1; TRBD1 aligns across 7 bases. Germline-derived CDR1 and CDR2 are LNHDA and SQIVND (reference sequence). The V and J ends lost 2 bases and 2 bases, in that order; junction bases with no gene match: 2. This CDR3 spans 14 amino acids. CDR3 DNA: TGTGCCAGTAGTATACGGACAGGTAACACTGAAGCTTTCTTT. Its protein is CASSIRTGNTEAFF. The whole variable domain, remainder taken from reference TRBV19 and TRBJ1-1, is DGGITQSPKYLFRKEGQNVTLSCEQNLNHDAMYWYRQDPGQGLRLIYYSQIVNDFQKGDIAEGYSVSREKKESFPLTVTSAQKNPTAFYLCASSIRTGNTEAFFGQGTRLTVV.

The table lists this clone with a count of one. J is TRBJ1-3 and V is TRBV6-1; D is uncertain. Germline CDR1 reads MNHNS; CDR2 reads SASEGT. This CDR3 region has 15 residues. Deletions cut 3 bases from V and 4 bases from J, with 13 bases between. The CDR3 sequence: CASSDGASAGNTIYF. The CDR3 nucleotides are TGTGCCAGCAGTGACGGTGCGAGCGCAGGAAACACCATATATTTT.

This chain joins TRBV10-1 and TRBJ1-5; 10 bases are shared with TRBD1. V was pared by 6 bases and J by 0 bases, with 8 bases of the junction left unmatched. CDR1 is WNHNN and CDR2 is SYGVQD in the germline V gene (reference sequence). The CDR3 has 17 residues. The CDR3 sequence is CASRETGGQYSNQPQHF. Written as DNA, the CDR3 is TGCGCCAGCAGGGAGACAGGGGGCCAATATAGCAATCAGCCCCAGCATTTT.

The chain employs TRBV28 and TRBJ1-4, with D possibly TRBD1 on 5 matching bases. V was cut by 5 bases and J by 10 bases, with 17 bases left in between. The germline gives CDR1 MDHEN, CDR2 SYDVKM. There are 14 residues in the CDR3. For the CDR3, the DNA is TGTGCCAGCAGTGGGGGGTCAGACGCTCGAAAACTGTTTTTT. Translated: CASSGGSDARKLFF.

This CDR3 reads CASSGDRVGAFF. The CDR3, as DNA: TGTGCCAGCAGTGGGGACAGGGTGGGCGCTTTCTTT. This chain connects TRBV6-1 to TRBJ1-1; 9 bases match TRBD1. The CDR3 has 12 residues. Germline-derived CDR1 and CDR2 are MNHNS and SASEGT. With 4 bases clipped from V and 11 bases from J, the junction kept 5 bases outside the gene matches.

The rearrangement joins TRBV28 to TRBJ1-3; tentatively, D is TRBD1 (6 bases). Between the trimmed V and J ends, which lost 4 bases and 4 bases, there was a span of 11 bases. CDR3 length: 14 amino acids. Germline CDR1 MDHEN, CDR2 SYDVKM. The CDR3 DNA reads as TGTGCCAGCAGTTCGACAGGTTTCGGAAACACCATATATTTT. It encodes CASSSTGFGNTIYF.

This chain connects TRBV5-1 to TRBJ1-1; possibly TRBD1 for D (5 bases). The germline V gene encodes CDR1 SGHRS and CDR2 YFSETQ. The CDR3 sequence is 13 residues long. V was cut by 0 bases and J by 7 bases, with 10 bases left in between. The CDR3 nucleotides are TGCGCCAGCAGCTTGGTGCCAGGGCTTGAAGCTTTCTTT. Translation gives CASSLVPGLEAFF.

The chain joins TRBV14 to TRBJ2-3; TRBD2 agrees at 12 bases. CDR1 is SGHDN, CDR2 FVKESK, per germline. V was pared by 4 bases and J by 0 bases, with 5 bases of the junction left unmatched. The CDR3 spans 17 residues. The CDR3 sequence is CASSRTSGATSTDTQYF. CDR3 DNA: TGTGCCAGCAGCCGGACTAGCGGGGCCACTAGCACAGATACGCAGTATTTT.

A single count supports this clone. The chain combines TRBV6-1 with TRBJ1-2; D gene unclear. With 6 bases removed from V and 7 bases from J, the gap between germline ends came to 9 bases. CDR3 length: 11 residues. Per germline, CDR1 MNHNS and CDR2 SASEGT. CDR3 loop: CASRFTGGYTF. CDR3 sequence (DNA): TGTGCCAGCAGGTTTACGGGTGGCTACACCTTC.

The chain joins TRBV5-1 to TRBJ2-1; D is possibly TRBD2 (8 bases). This CDR3 is 15 amino acids long. V was cut by 4 bases and J by 6 bases, with 17 bases left in between. The germline V gene has CDR1 SGHRS and CDR2 YFSETQ. CDR3 nucleotide sequence: TGCGCCAGCAGCGCAGGGGGACTAGTGATCAATGAGCAGTTCTTC. Translating gives CASSAGGLVINEQFF.

This rearrangement joins TRBV6-6 to TRBJ2-7; perhaps TRBD1 as D (6 bases). Germline values: CDR1 MNHNY, CDR2 SVGAGI (reference sequence). CDR3 size: 15 residues. The germline V and J ends were trimmed by 3 bases and 2 bases, with 14 bases remaining between them. The CDR3 DNA reads as TGTGCCAGCAGTTATCCTACAGGGCTTGCCTACGAGCAGTACTTC. Protein sequence: CASSYPTGLAYEQYF.

The chain carries TRBV6-5 and TRBJ1-1, with 7 bases aligning to TRBD1. Trimming cost V 8 bases and J 6 bases; bases outside gene matches: 3. The length of the CDR3 is 11 residues. In germline, CDR1 is MNHEY, CDR2 SVGAGI. The CDR3, as DNA: TGTGCCAGCCGACAGGGTCCTGAAGCTTTCTTT. Translated: CASRQGPEAFF.

The chain recombines TRBV7-8 with TRBJ2-1; weak D call: TRBD1 (6 bases). Germline CDR1 SGHVS, CDR2 FQNEAQ. The germline V and J ends were trimmed by 2 bases and 5 bases, with 10 bases remaining between them. CDR3 length: 14 residues. In DNA form, the CDR3 reads TGTGCCAGCAGCTTATTCGCAGGGGACAATGAGCAGTTCTTC. Translation: CASSLFAGDNEQFF.

This chain uses TRBV9 with TRBJ1-1; D remains unclear. The CDR3 spans 13 residues. Between the trimmed V and J ends, which lost 0 bases and 4 bases, there was a span of 7 bases. Germline values: CDR1 SGDLS, CDR2 YYNGEE. For the CDR3, the DNA is TGTGCCAGCAGCGTAGCAGGTTTCACTGAAGCTTTCTTT. Amino acids: CASSVAGFTEAFF.

The rearrangement links TRBV30 to TRBJ2-1, with D maybe TRBD2 (5 bases). The CDR3 runs 15 residues. V was pared by 1 base and J by 3 bases, with 13 bases between. Germline V lookup: CDR1 GTSNPN, CDR2 SVGIG (reference sequence). CDR3 nucleotides: TGTGCCTGGAGTGGGTGGAGGCAACTCTACAATGAGCAGTTCTTC. Amino acid sequence: CAWSGWRQLYNEQFF.

The V call is TRBV5-1, the J call TRBJ2-1; D call uncertain. The V end was cut by 5 bases, the J end by 0 bases, with 9 bases between. Germline lookup yields CDR1 SGHRS and CDR2 YFSETQ. This CDR3 region has 14 residues. CDR3 residues: CASRGSSSYNEQFF. The CDR3, as DNA: TGCGCCAGCAGGGGCAGTTCCTCCTACAATGAGCAGTTCTTC.

The rearrangement joins TRBV7-3 to TRBJ2-4; 10 bases map to TRBD2. CDR3 length: 18 residues. V lost 2 bases to trimming and J lost 3 bases; unmatched junction nucleotides: 10. Looked up from germline, CDR1 is SGHTA and CDR2 is FQGTGA. As DNA, the CDR3 is TGTGCCAGCAGCTTACTGGGAGGAGCGGGGGGGGTCAAAAACATTCAGTACTTC. Amino acids: CASSLLGGAGGVKNIQYF.

The rearrangement links TRBV5-4 to TRBJ2-5, with TRBD2 identical over 10 bases. Near its end, the DNA agrees better with TRBJ2-7, so the J call may be wrong. The germline V gene encodes CDR1 SGHNT and CDR2 YYREEE (reference sequence). CDR3 length: 16 amino acids. For the CDR3, the DNA is TGTGCCAGCAGCCGTGGGGGACTAGCGCAGATTTACGAGCAGTACTTC. Translating gives CASSRGGLAQIYEQYF.

The V gene is TRBV15, the J gene TRBJ1-1; the D gene is possibly TRBD1 (6 bases). Germline V gene sequence: CDR1 LNHNV, CDR2 YYDKDF (reference sequence). This CDR3 spans 16 amino acids. V dropped 0 bases and J dropped 7 bases, with 18 bases sitting between them. CDR3 coding DNA: TGTGCCACCAGCAGAGATGGGGGGGCGAGCTCCGGTGAAGCTTTCTTT. It is translated as CATSRDGGASSGEAFF.

The J gene is TRBJ1-4, the V gene TRBV27; 9 nucleotides line up with TRBD1. The CDR3 covers 12 residues. Germline CDR1 MNHEY, CDR2 SMNVEV (reference sequence). V dropped 2 bases and J dropped 13; count of bases not matched to a gene: 2. The CDR3 DNA sequence: TGTGCCAGCAGTTTACAGGGACAGGGACTGTTTTTT. Protein sequence: CASSLQGQGLFF.